Listed here are 15 T cell receptor beta chains from one sample, sequenced in a study of cytotoxic CD8 clonotypes in ibrutinib-treated CLL. TCRdb's table, derived via immunoSEQ multiplex PCR, lists solely in-frame clones and lacks some. Here the sample spans around 140,000 clones, about 70% being singletons. The sample here was PBMCs, taken after 24 months of ibrutinib treatment. The receptors here all came from a human donor with chronic lymphocytic leukemia.

The chain couples TRBV28 to TRBJ2-7; no reliable D call. Trimming took off 3 bases at V and 3 bases at J, with 3 bases between the two ends. This CDR3 contains 11 residues. Germline CDR1 MDHEN, CDR2 SYDVKM. The CDR3, as DNA: TGTGCCAGCAGTTTTCACTACGAGCAGTACTTC. Its protein is CASSFHYEQYF.

J is TRBJ1-1 and V is TRBV10-3; maybe TRBD1 (6 bases). CDR3 length: 12 residues. The V end lost 10 bases, the J end lost 11 bases, and 20 bases lay between the germline ends. Germline lookup yields CDR1 ENHRY and CDR2 SYGVKD. The CDR3 reads CATTGGGRGAFF. CDR3 DNA sequence: TGTGCCACCACCGGCGGGGGGCGCGGGGCTTTCTTT.

The V gene is TRBV19, the J gene TRBJ1-5; 9 nucleotides match TRBD1. This CDR3 region has 15 residues. CDR1 and CDR2 (germline): LNHDA, SQIVND (reference sequence). V lost 5 bases, J lost 6 bases, and 8 bases stayed unmatched. Here the CDR3 reads CASSALGTGSQPQHF. CDR3 nucleotide sequence: TGTGCCAGTAGTGCCCTTGGGACAGGGTCTCAGCCCCAGCATTTT.

This clone was counted many times. V gene TRBV5-1 combines with J gene TRBJ1-1, with 8 bases that match TRBD1. The V gene end was trimmed by 3 bases and the J gene end by 6 bases; junction bases not matched to a gene: 10. The length of the CDR3 is 15 residues. Germline loops: CDR1 SGHRS, CDR2 YFSETQ. CDR3 sequence reads: CASSSLATGESEAFF. CDR3 DNA sequence: TGCGCCAGCAGCTCCTTGGCGACAGGGGAGTCTGAAGCTTTCTTT.

The chain carries TRBV5-1 and TRBJ1-4; no clear D gene. The CDR3 covers 14 residues. The V end lost 4 bases, the J end lost 8 bases, and 15 bases lay between the germline ends. The germline gives CDR1 SGHRS, CDR2 YFSETQ. CDR3 protein: CASSPNGPREKLFF. For the CDR3, the DNA is TGCGCCAGCAGCCCCAACGGGCCGCGGGAAAAACTGTTTTTT.

The rearrangement uses TRBV28 and TRBJ1-1, with 8 bases identical to TRBD1. Germline V gene sequence: CDR1 MDHEN, CDR2 SYDVKM. V dropped 4 bases and J dropped 1; count of bases not matched to a gene: 5. The CDR3 contains 15 residues. Here the CDR3 reads CASSSPGGWNTEAFF. The CDR3 coding sequence is TGTGCCAGCAGTTCGCCAGGGGGCTGGAACACTGAAGCTTTCTTT.

The chain combines TRBV11-2 with TRBJ1-4; D is undetermined. Per germline, CDR1 SGHAT and CDR2 FQNNGV. V was clipped by 5 bases and J by 0 bases, with 7 bases between them. The CDR3 covers 14 residues. The CDR3 loop is CASSVSATNEKLFF. The DNA for the CDR3 is TGTGCCAGCAGCGTCTCCGCAACTAATGAAAAACTGTTTTTT.

The chain links TRBV5-6 to TRBJ1-2; D ambiguous. The V and J ends lost 0 bases and 4 bases respectively, with 13 bases between them. This CDR3 has 15 residues. Germline CDR1 reads SGHDT; CDR2 reads YYEEEE. The DNA of the CDR3 is TGTGCCAGCAGCTTGGTTCCCGGGGTCGGCTATGGCTACACCTTC. This translates into CASSLVPGVGYGYTF.

This chain joins TRBV9 and TRBJ2-3, with D possibly TRBD2 on 6 matching bases. Looked up from germline, CDR1 is SGDLS and CDR2 is YYNGEE. CDR3 length: 16 amino acids. The V end was cut by 0 bases, the J end by 0 bases, with 11 bases between. CDR3 region: CASSVGGGTSTDTQYF. The CDR3, as DNA: TGTGCCAGCAGCGTAGGCGGCGGGACCAGCACAGATACGCAGTATTTT.

This sequence joins TRBV6-1 and TRBJ1-1, with 9 bases lining up with TRBD1. Germline lookup yields CDR1 MNHNS and CDR2 SASEGT. This CDR3 contains 12 residues. Trimming at V came to 5 bases and at J to 10 bases, leaving 5 bases not matched to a gene. CDR3 loop: CASSRRQGGAFF. The CDR3 bases are TGTGCCAGCAGTCGTAGACAGGGGGGAGCTTTCTTT.

The genes are TRBV6-5 and TRBJ2-1, with D possibly matching TRBD1 (6 bases). Trimming stripped 6 bases from V and 1 base from J, with 10 bases between. Germline assignment: CDR1 MNHEY and CDR2 SVGAGI. The length of the CDR3 is 14 residues. Written as DNA, the CDR3 is TGTGCCAGCAGGGGGGCCCCGTCCTACAATGAGCAGTTCTTC. Translated: CASRGAPSYNEQFF.

CDR3 bases: TGTGCCAGCAGCCCCCGGGATGGGGACGAGCAGTACTTC. As protein: CASSPRDGDEQYF. The gene calls are TRBV6-5 and TRBJ2-7; perhaps TRBD2 as D (5 bases). The CDR3 has 13 residues. V dropped 6 bases and J dropped 5 bases, with 14 bases sitting between them. Per germline, CDR1 MNHEY and CDR2 SVGAGI.

The gene calls are TRBV2 and TRBJ2-1; no clear D. V gave up 6 bases and J gave up 10 bases, with 4 bases separating them. The CDR3 length is 9 residues. The germline CDR1 and CDR2 sequences are SNHLY and FYNNEI. In DNA form, the CDR3 reads TGTGCCAGCAGCCCCGAGCAGTTCTTC. This gives the protein CASSPEQFF.

The chain carries TRBV11-3 and TRBJ2-2; TRBD1 might be the D (5 bases). The CDR3 runs 15 residues. Germline V gene lookup returns CDR1 SGHNT and CDR2 YENEEA. V was shortened by 1 base and J by 0 bases, with 6 bases between the two germline ends. CDR3 nucleotides: TGTGCCAGCAGCTTAGGGGGCACGAACACCGGGGAGCTGTTTTTT. It specifies CASSLGGTNTGELFF.

The rearrangement uses TRBV5-1 and TRBJ2-3, with 7 nucleotides matching TRBD2. Germline V CDR1 and CDR2: SGHRS, YFSETQ. The V segment lost 4 bases and the J segment 0 bases; nucleotides outside the gene matches: 2. CDR3 size: 14 residues. The CDR3, as DNA: TGCGCCAGCAGCCACGGGAGGAGCACAGATACGCAGTATTTT. Translated, it gives CASSHGRSTDTQYF.